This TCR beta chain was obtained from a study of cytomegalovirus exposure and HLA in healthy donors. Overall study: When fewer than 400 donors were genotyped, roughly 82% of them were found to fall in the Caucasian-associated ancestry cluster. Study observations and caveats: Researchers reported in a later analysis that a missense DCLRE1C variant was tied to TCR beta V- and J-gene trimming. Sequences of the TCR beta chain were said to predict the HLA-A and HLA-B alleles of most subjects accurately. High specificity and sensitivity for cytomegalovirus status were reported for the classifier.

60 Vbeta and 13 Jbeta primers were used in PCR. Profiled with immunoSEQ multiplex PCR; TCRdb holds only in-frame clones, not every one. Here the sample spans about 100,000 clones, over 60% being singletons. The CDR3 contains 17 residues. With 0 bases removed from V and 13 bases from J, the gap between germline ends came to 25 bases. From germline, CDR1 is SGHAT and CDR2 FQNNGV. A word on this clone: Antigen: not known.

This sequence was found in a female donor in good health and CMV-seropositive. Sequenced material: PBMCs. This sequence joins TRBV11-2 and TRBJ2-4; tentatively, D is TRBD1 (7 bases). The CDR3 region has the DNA TGTGCCAGCAGCTTAGATCGGGCAGGGGGGTCCAAAGGCAGCCAGTACTTC. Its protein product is CASSLDRAGGSKGSQYF.